What follows are 14 T cell receptor beta chains derived from one specimen sequenced in a study of beta chain features in type 1 diabetes. Expressed TCRB transcripts were sequenced, since all the RNA that had been isolated was reverse transcribed. Sequencing used immunoSEQ multiplex PCR; TCRdb keeps in-frame clones, though not all of them. The sample records 300,000 to 350,000 clones, 7.5% to 9% being singletons. The sample consisted of central memory CD4+ T cells from blood. The source of these receptors is a woman under 30 in good health.

In its sample, this clone was seen a few times. The genes are TRBV7-3 and TRBJ1-1; 8 bases align to TRBD1. The V and J ends lost 0 bases and 4 bases, in that order; junction bases with no gene match: 10. The CDR3 contains 17 residues. Germline assignment: CDR1 SGHTA and CDR2 FQGTGA. The CDR3 is CASSLTHTGQGSTEAFF. The CDR3 DNA reads TGTGCCAGCAGCTTAACACACACAGGACAGGGCAGCACTGAAGCTTTCTTT.

This clone has at least ten counts. V usage is TRBV28 and J usage is TRBJ2-4; D is perhaps TRBD1 or TRBD2 (5 bases each). This CDR3 contains 14 residues. Germline assignment: CDR1 MDHEN and CDR2 SYDVKM. V lost 8 bases and J lost 7, with 18 bases in between. CDR3 region: CASCCWGLANIQYF. The CDR3 nucleotides read TGTGCCAGCTGCTGCTGGGGGTTAGCGAACATTCAGTACTTC.

This clone was counted between two and nine times. The chain is built from TRBV7-2 and TRBJ2-3, with a weak D call TRBD2 (6 bases). The germline gives CDR1 SGHTA, CDR2 FQGNSA. Trimming stripped 4 bases from V and 5 bases from J, with 10 bases between. The CDR3 length is 13 residues. CDR3 coding DNA: TGTGCCAGCAGCTACCCGGGGGTAGATACGCAGTATTTT. This encodes CASSYPGVDTQYF.

On this clone itself: A much larger clone lies one base from this, so it may be a read error. The sample has other DNA sequences that encode this CDR3 too. The chain joins TRBV10-3 to TRBJ2-2, with 8 positions matching TRBD2. Losses at the gene ends were 7 bases for V and 5 bases for J; bases not matched to a gene: 6. The CDR3 extends over 14 amino acids. The germline V gene encodes CDR1 ENHRY and CDR2 SYGVKD. CDR3 protein: CAITGGGWTGELFF. CDR3 coding DNA: TGTGCCATCACCGGGGGGGGCTGGACCGGGGAGCTGTTTTTT.

The chain is built from TRBV7-2 and TRBJ2-5; the D is unclear. V was cut by 4 bases and J by 1 base, with 10 bases left in between. Looked up from germline, CDR1 is SGHTA and CDR2 is FQGNSA. This CDR3 has 14 residues. CDR3 bases: TGTGCCAGCAGCTCGCCAACCGGCCAAGAGACCCAGTACTTC. The encoded protein is CASSSPTGQETQYF. Drawing the rest from reference TRBV7-2 and TRBJ2-5, the complete variable domain is GAGVSQSPSNKVTEKGKDVELRCDPISGHTALYWYRQSLGQGLEFLIYFQGNSAPDKSGLPSDRFSAERTGGSVSTLTIQRTQQEDSAVYLCASSSPTGQETQYFGPGTRLLVL.

A few counts support this clone. This sequence joins TRBV9 and TRBJ2-5; 15 bases agree with TRBD2. The germline V gene has CDR1 SGDLS and CDR2 YYNGEE. The V segment lost 6 bases and the J segment 1 base; nucleotides outside the gene matches: 7. The CDR3 runs to 17 residues. CDR3 coding DNA: TGTGCCAGCACCCCGGGACTAGCGGGAGGCGGCCAAGAGACCCAGTACTTC. Translated, it gives CASTPGLAGGGQETQYF.

This clone was detected a few times. The chain couples TRBV6-6 to TRBJ2-7; D may be TRBD2 (6 bases). Trimming left V 10 bases short and J 1 base short, with 17 bases between. Germline assignment: CDR1 MNHNY and CDR2 SVGAGI (reference sequence). The CDR3 sequence is 14 residues long. CDR3 residues: CAISLGGISYEQYF. As DNA, the CDR3 is TGTGCCATATCACTAGGCGGGATTTCCTACGAGCAGTACTTC.

This clone was picked up a small number of times. The chain couples TRBV7-2 to TRBJ2-6, with TRBD2 matching 8 bases. Trimming removed 5 bases from V and 0 bases from J; junction bases left unmatched: 12. The CDR3 spans 19 residues. Per germline, CDR1 SGHTA and CDR2 FQGNSA. Here the CDR3 reads CASSPWGSGTSSGANVLTF. CDR3 DNA sequence: TGTGCCAGCAGCCCGTGGGGTAGCGGGACTTCCTCTGGGGCCAACGTCCTGACTTTC. The whole variable domain, filled in from reference TRBV7-2 and TRBJ2-6, reads GAGVSQSPSNKVTEKGKDVELRCDPISGHTALYWYRQSLGQGLEFLIYFQGNSAPDKSGLPSDRFSAERTGGSVSTLTIQRTQQEDSAVYLCASSPWGSGTSSGANVLTFGAGSRLTVL.

This clone has at least ten counts. This sequence joins TRBV7-2 and TRBJ2-7; D might be TRBD2 (5 bases). V was trimmed by 2 bases and J by 7 bases, leaving 9 bases between them. CDR1 is SGHTA and CDR2 is FQGNSA in the germline V gene. This CDR3 comprises 12 residues. CDR3 DNA: TGTGCCAGCAGCTTACAGCGGCGGGAGCAGTACTTC. This sequence encodes CASSLQRREQYF.

This clone occurred many times. The chain combines TRBV5-5 with TRBJ2-2, with D unresolved. CDR1 is SGHKS and CDR2 is YYEKEE in the germline V gene (reference sequence). V gave up 0 bases and J gave up 6 bases, with 12 bases separating them. The CDR3 has 15 amino acids. The CDR3 bases are TGTGCCAGCAGCTTGGTGTCACAGATGGCCGGGGAGCTGTTTTTT. Protein product: CASSLVSQMAGELFF.

The sample holds a few counts of this clone. The chain employs TRBV29-1 and TRBJ2-5; D could derive from TRBD1 or TRBD2 (7 bases each). The V end was cut by 6 bases, the J end by 5 bases, with 22 bases between. Germline CDR1 reads SQVTM; CDR2 reads ANQGSEA. The CDR3 loop spans 15 amino acids. CDR3: CSVQGGTAVSETQYF. CDR3 DNA: TGCAGCGTCCAGGGAGGGACAGCTGTATCGGAGACCCAGTACTTC.

Ten or more counts support this clone. This CDR3 is CASSPGAPDTKNIQYF. DNA for the CDR3: TGCGCCAGCAGTCCAGGGGCTCCAGACACCAAAAACATTCAGTACTTC. The genes are TRBV10-1 and TRBJ2-4; tentatively, D is TRBD1 (6 bases). With 5 bases removed from V and 2 bases from J, the gap between germline ends came to 16 bases. Germline-derived CDR1 and CDR2 are WNHNN and SYGVQD (reference sequence). This CDR3 has 16 residues.

V usage is TRBV11-3 and J usage is TRBJ2-1, with D possibly TRBD1 on 5 matching bases. CDR3 length: 12 amino acids. The V end was cut by 6 bases, the J end by 10 bases, with 13 bases between. From germline, CDR1 is SGHNT and CDR2 YENEEA. The CDR3 here is CASSSDSEEQFF. CDR3 sequence (DNA): TGTGCCAGCAGTTCAGACAGCGAGGAGCAGTTCTTC.

This rearrangement joins TRBV20-1 to TRBJ2-7; perhaps TRBD2 as D (5 bases). Germline values: CDR1 DFQATT, CDR2 SNEGSKA (reference sequence). Trimming took 8 bases from V and 2 from J, leaving 10 bases between them. This CDR3 is 11 amino acids long. The DNA of the CDR3 is TGCAGTAAAGGGAGCACCTACGAGCAGTACTTC. It specifies CSKGSTYEQYF.